The entry below describes one T cell receptor (beta chain). The table lists this clonotype with a few counts. Which antigen it targets is not known. No clone much larger than this one lies a single base away; base qualities are absent. Sequencing was carried out with an Illumina HiSeq 1500. TCRdb ran its own pipeline on the public reads, namely fastp trimming at Q25 and MiXCR clone calling, and kept in-frame beta chains. Each entry is one CDR3 protein sequence, shown with its most common DNA and genes. The sample includes some 350,000 distinct CDR3 sequences, with about 35% observed a single time. The ten largest clones capture about 14% of the sample. This entry is derived from a study of T cell repertoires in cytomegalovirus infection (dated by TCRdb to the late 2010s). The study in broad terms: The peptide stimulations were aimed at well-studied HLA-B-restricted epitopes as well as recently identified HLA-C-restricted CMV epitopes, whose presentation resists viral immunomodulation. Donor HLA type was relevant to the analysis, as public TCR beta signatures indicated carriage of CMV infection together with the matching HLA type. What the authors observed across the whole study: Carriers of CMV infection plus the relevant HLA type were discriminated by the cumulative frequency of public TCR beta family members in the study cohort and in an independent roughly 380-donor cohort. The ex vivo response was dominated by HLA-C-restricted CMV-specific TCR beta clonotypes, which also provided the single most frequent clonotype in two of eight donors.

The CDR3 spans 15 residues, from the cysteine through the phenylalanine. The CDR3 DNA has 45 bases and is translated from base 1. CDR1 and CDR2 are drawn from the germline V gene (reference sequence): LNHNV, YYDKDF. The trim is 5 bases for V and 4 bases for J, with a gap of 15 bases between the germline ends. The sample's treatment or condition label, in plain terms: in vitro stimulation with specific CMV peptide epitopes to enrich CMV-specific T cells. The sample here was cultured PBMCs, taken from culture after CMV antigen stimulation. This clonotype was sampled from a human donor in good health (CMV status not recorded). Some clones in this sample may be carry-over from other donors' samples. Recombination linked TRBV15 to TRBJ2-1; too little of a D gene remains to name it. The DNA sequence is as follows: TGTGCCACCAGCCTCAGCCCTTTTCCGTACAATGAGCAGTTCTTC. Its translation reads: CATSLSPFPYNEQFF.